These 12 T cell receptor beta chains originate from one sample sequenced in a study of cytomegalovirus exposure and HLA in healthy donors. It was with 60 Vbeta and 13 Jbeta primers that the PCR ran. Clones were sequenced by immunoSEQ multiplex PCR, and TCRdb holds only the in-frame ones, with some missing. This repertoire shows about 120,000 clones, about 83% found once; its top ten account for approximately 2.6%. Sequenced: PBMCs. The receptors derive from a female donor in good health and CMV-seronegative.

The CDR3 nucleotides are TGTGCCAGCCCAGGACAGGGAGTTCGCTATGGCTACACCTTC. This encodes CASPGQGVRYGYTF. V is TRBV2 and J is TRBJ1-2; 8 positions match TRBD1. V was clipped by 8 bases and J by 4 bases; unmatched bases: 9. The CDR3 is made up of 14 amino acids. Per the germline V gene, CDR1 is SNHLY and CDR2 is FYNNEI.

The CDR3 loop is CASRSLRSGAGGDTQYF. CDR3 DNA sequence: TGTGCCAGCAGATCGCTCCGTAGCGGGGCAGGCGGGGATACGCAGTATTTT. The gene calls are TRBV11-2 and TRBJ2-3, with 8 positions matching TRBD2. J gave up 6 bases and V 6 bases, and 17 bases lay outside the gene matches. The CDR3 sequence is 17 residues long. Germline V gene data show CDR1 as SGHAT and CDR2 as FQNNGV.

The rearrangement links TRBV27 to TRBJ2-5; D is uncertain. Per germline, CDR1 MNHEY and CDR2 SMNVEV (reference sequence). The germline V and J ends were trimmed by 1 base and 2 bases, with 8 bases remaining between them. CDR3 length: 14 amino acids. The CDR3 here is CASSLLARQETQYF. CDR3 nucleotides: TGTGCCAGCAGTTTATTGGCGCGGCAAGAGACCCAGTACTTC.

V gene TRBV2 combines with J gene TRBJ2-2; 7 bases match TRBD1. The CDR3 loop spans 14 amino acids. Trimming took 7 bases from V and 4 from J; bases not matched to a gene: 6. Germline V gene data show CDR1 as SNHLY and CDR2 as FYNNEI. CDR3 protein: CASNTGTVTGELFF. CDR3 DNA: TGTGCCAGCAACACCGGGACAGTCACCGGGGAGCTGTTTTTT.

This clone was seen only a few times. The chain couples TRBV6-5 to TRBJ2-2, with a weak D call TRBD2 (6 bases). CDR3 length equals 14 residues. Germline V gene sequence: CDR1 MNHEY, CDR2 SVGAGI. Trimming took off 5 bases at V and 5 bases at J, with 12 bases between the two ends. The CDR3 sequence: CASSTSRETGELFF. CDR3 in DNA: TGTGCCAGCAGTACATCACGGGAGACCGGGGAGCTGTTTTTT.

The CDR3 DNA reads TGTGCCACCTCGGACAGGCAAGAGACCCAGTACTTC. As protein: CATSDRQETQYF. The chain employs TRBV10-3 and TRBJ2-5; 7 bases fit TRBD1. V lost 10 bases to trimming and J lost 2 bases; unmatched junction nucleotides: 4. The CDR3 runs 12 residues. Germline V gene lookup returns CDR1 ENHRY and CDR2 SYGVKD.

The rearrangement joins TRBV7-9 to TRBJ2-1; D may be TRBD1 (6 bases). This CDR3 region has 14 residues. V dropped 5 bases and J dropped 8 bases, with 16 bases sitting between them. Germline V gives CDR1 SEHNR, CDR2 FQNEAQ (reference sequence). CDR3: CASSPQGRIDEQFF. In nucleotides, the CDR3 is TGTGCCAGCAGCCCACAGGGCCGTATCGATGAGCAGTTCTTC.

This chain links TRBV27 with TRBJ1-1, with D possibly being TRBD1 (5 bases). V lost 0 bases to trimming and J lost 1 base, with 15 bases between them. The length of the CDR3 is 17 residues. The germline gives CDR1 MNHEY, CDR2 SMNVEV (reference sequence). CDR3 in amino acids: CASSLSGGGYQNTEAFF. Written as DNA, the CDR3 is TGTGCCAGCAGTTTATCCGGGGGGGGGTACCAGAACACTGAAGCTTTCTTT.

The chain couples TRBV5-1 to TRBJ1-1; D is undetermined. Deletions cut 0 bases from V and 4 bases from J, with 10 bases between. The CDR3 extends over 14 amino acids. Germline loops: CDR1 SGHRS, CDR2 YFSETQ. The CDR3 sequence is CASSLGGVTTEAFF. In nucleotides, the CDR3 is TGCGCCAGCAGCTTGGGAGGAGTTACCACTGAAGCTTTCTTT.

The chain couples TRBV6-1 to TRBJ1-2; 10 nucleotides line up with TRBD1. In germline, CDR1 is MNHNS, CDR2 SASEGT. V shed 7 bases and J 2 bases; nucleotides not matched to a gene: 7. The CDR3 length is 15 residues. Here the CDR3 reads CASTTTGQGNYGYTF. Written as DNA, the CDR3 is TGTGCCAGCACTACGACGGGACAGGGGAACTATGGCTACACCTTC.

This rearrangement joins TRBV2 to TRBJ1-6, with 10 bases lining up with TRBD1. Germline assignment: CDR1 SNHLY and CDR2 FYNNEI. Trimming removed 3 bases from V and 15 bases from J; junction bases left unmatched: 11. The CDR3 totals 15 residues. This CDR3 is CASSDGDRGFSNLHF. In nucleotides, the CDR3 is TGTGCCAGCAGTGATGGGGACAGGGGATTTTCGAACCTCCACTTT.

This chain links TRBV21-1 with TRBJ2-3; the table assigns TRBD1, which was not confirmed against the DNA. TRBV21-1 is assigned pseudogene status. The CDR3 runs 15 residues. The DNA for the CDR3 is TGTGCCAGCAGCAAAAGGGACAGGGTCACAGATACGCAGTATTTT. Protein sequence: CASSKRDRVTDTQYF.